What follows are 29 T cell receptor beta chains derived from one specimen sequenced in a study of blood T cell repertoires in COVID-19. Libraries were prepared by immunoSEQ multiplex PCR; TCRdb keeps only in-frame clonotypes and omits some of them. In the table there are 130,000 or so clones, 80% to 90% of which are singletons. The sequencing input was peripheral blood. Receptors originate from a man between 60 and 70 years old with active or convalescent COVID-19.

The rearrangement joins TRBV4-1 to TRBJ2-3, with 9 bases fitting TRBD1. Trimming took 0 bases from V and 1 from J; bases not matched to a gene: 5. Germline-derived CDR1 and CDR2 are MGHRA and YSYEKL. The CDR3 runs 17 residues. The CDR3 sequence: CASSQEKTGGRTDTQYF. The CDR3 DNA follows: TGCGCCAGCAGCCAAGAAAAGACAGGGGGTCGCACAGATACGCAGTATTTT.

The rearrangement links TRBV4-1 to TRBJ1-3; no clear D gene. The length of the CDR3 is 15 residues. CDR1 and CDR2 (germline): MGHRA, YSYEKL. V was clipped by 4 bases and J by 0 bases, with 10 bases between them. CDR3 DNA sequence: TGCGCCAGCAGCCCCCTACAGTTCTCTGGAAACACCATATATTTT. Its translation: CASSPLQFSGNTIYF.

The chain joins TRBV6-5 to TRBJ1-2; 10 bases match TRBD1. The J segment lost 2 bases and the V segment lost 6 bases, leaving 6 bases of the junction unmatched. Germline V lookup: CDR1 MNHEY, CDR2 SVGAGI. The CDR3 runs to 15 residues. The CDR3 bases are TGTGCCAGCAGCAGGTCGGGACAGGGGAACTATGGCTACACCTTC. Amino acids: CASSRSGQGNYGYTF.

The gene calls are TRBV5-1 and TRBJ1-1; perhaps TRBD1 as D (5 bases). Germline CDR1 reads SGHRS; CDR2 reads YFSETQ. Trimming pared 3 bases from V and 0 bases from J, leaving 9 bases between. The CDR3 length is 14 residues. DNA of the CDR3: TGCGCCAGCAGCTCGATGGGGCTGAACACTGAAGCTTTCTTT. It is translated as CASSSMGLNTEAFF. Using reference TRBV5-1 and TRBJ1-1 for the parts outside the CDR3, the full variable domain is KAGVTQTPRYLIKTRGQQVTLSCSPISGHRSVSWYQQTPGQGLQFLFEYFSETQRNKGNFPGRFSGRQFSNSRSEMNVSTLELGDSALYLCASSSMGLNTEAFFGQGTRLTVV.

This chain connects TRBV27 to TRBJ2-2, with D possibly TRBD2 on 6 matching bases. The CDR3 is 16 residues long. The germline V gene encodes CDR1 MNHEY and CDR2 SMNVEV (reference sequence). V was pared by 2 bases and J by 4 bases, with 14 bases between. The DNA for the CDR3 is TGTGCCAGCAGTTTAAGGGGCGGGACGGCCACCGGGGAGCTGTTTTTT. Its protein is CASSLRGGTATGELFF.

The V and J genes are TRBV2 and TRBJ2-1; D unresolved. Trimming stripped 6 bases from V and 0 bases from J, with 9 bases between. The CDR3 sequence is 14 residues long. CDR1 and CDR2 (germline): SNHLY, FYNNEI. CDR3 protein: CASRSATSYNEQFF. The CDR3 region has the DNA TGTGCCAGCAGATCAGCGACCTCCTACAATGAGCAGTTCTTC.

This sequence joins TRBV24-1 and TRBJ2-3; 7 bases agree with TRBD1. Germline-derived CDR1 and CDR2 are KGHDR and SFDVKD. The CDR3 loop spans 14 amino acids. V lost 5 bases and J lost 4; bases outside the gene matches: 5. The CDR3 sequence is CATSALGQPDTQYF. The CDR3 nucleotides read TGTGCCACCAGTGCCTTGGGACAGCCAGATACGCAGTATTTT.

The CDR3 sequence is CASSSTRYGLSYEQYF. As DNA, the CDR3 is TGTGCCAGCAGTTCTACGCGATATGGGCTCTCCTACGAGCAGTACTTC. The chain is built from TRBV6-2 or TRBV6-3 and TRBJ2-7, with unresolved D. Germline V gives CDR1 MNHEY, CDR2 SVGEGT. V lost 4 bases and J 0 bases, leaving 16 bases between the germline ends. The CDR3 spans 16 residues.

The rearrangement uses TRBV28 and TRBJ2-1; D gene uncertain. Deletions cut 2 bases from V and 0 bases from J, with 8 bases between. The CDR3 is 15 residues long. Per the germline V gene, CDR1 is MDHEN and CDR2 is SYDVKM. CDR3 DNA: TGTGCCAGCAGTTTACCGAGGAGCTCCTACAATGAGCAGTTCTTC. Residues: CASSLPRSSYNEQFF.

Only one count was recorded for this clone. The chain has TRBV24-1 and TRBJ1-5; 11 bases fit TRBD1. The ends lost 4 bases at V and 7 bases at J; junction bases unmatched: 8. The CDR3 runs to 16 residues. CDR1 and CDR2 from the germline V gene are KGHDR and SFDVKD. As DNA, the CDR3 is TGTGCCACCAGTGACGCCGGGACAGGGGGAGGACAGCCCCAGCATTTT. It encodes CATSDAGTGGGQPQHF.

V is TRBV28 and J is TRBJ2-2, with D unclear. Germline values: CDR1 MDHEN, CDR2 SYDVKM. Deletions cut 2 bases from V and 4 bases from J, with 8 bases between. This CDR3 contains 14 residues. The CDR3 sequence is CASSLRQVTGELFF. The CDR3 DNA sequence: TGTGCCAGCAGTTTACGGCAGGTCACCGGGGAGCTGTTTTTT.

The rearrangement links TRBV5-6 to TRBJ1-2; the D gene is possibly TRBD1 (6 bases). V lost 4 bases to trimming and J lost 0 bases, with 13 bases between them. Germline CDR1 reads SGHDT; CDR2 reads YYEEEE. The CDR3 runs to 15 residues. This CDR3 is CASSPTGSTNYGYTF. The CDR3 nucleotides are TGTGCCAGCAGCCCAACAGGGAGTACTAACTATGGCTACACCTTC.

The genes are TRBV20-1 and TRBJ2-5; 7 bases are shared with TRBD1. Germline lookup yields CDR1 DFQATT and CDR2 SNEGSKA (reference sequence). Germline trimming cut 4 bases from V and 5 bases from J; bases unmatched to any gene: 1. The CDR3 runs 11 residues. CDR3 residues: CSATDRETQYF. As DNA, the CDR3 is TGCAGTGCTACGGACAGGGAGACCCAGTACTTC.

The CDR3 protein is CASSPSGVSYNEQFF. As DNA, the CDR3 is TGCGCCAGCAGCCCAAGCGGGGTCTCCTACAATGAGCAGTTCTTC. The rearrangement joins TRBV10-1 to TRBJ2-1; 7 positions agree with TRBD2. Germline V lookup: CDR1 WNHNN, CDR2 SYGVQD (reference sequence). This CDR3 contains 15 residues. The junction had 5 bases not matched to a gene; V was cut back by 6 bases and J by 0 bases.

The V gene is TRBV5-6, the J gene TRBJ1-2; D may be TRBD1 (6 bases). This CDR3 contains 15 residues. Germline CDR1 reads SGHDT; CDR2 reads YYEEEE. V was shortened by 0 bases and J by 4 bases, with 13 bases between the two germline ends. CDR3 nucleotide sequence: TGTGCCAGCAGCTTGGCCAGGGGCCCCATCTATGGCTACACCTTC. Its protein product is CASSLARGPIYGYTF.

This chain links TRBV7-3 with TRBJ2-7, with 9 bases lining up with TRBD2. The CDR3 consists of 13 residues. CDR1 and CDR2 (germline): SGHTA, FQGTGA. After removal of 9 bases from V and 4 bases from J, the junction contained 7 bases not matched to a gene. As DNA, the CDR3 is TGTGCCAGTAGGGATAGCGGGAGTTACGAGCAGTACTTC. This codes for CASRDSGSYEQYF.

This chain uses TRBV5-5 with TRBJ1-5; 7 positions agree with TRBD1. The CDR3 extends over 15 amino acids. Trimming at V came to 0 bases and at J to 7 bases, leaving 7 bases not matched to a gene. Germline values: CDR1 SGHKS, CDR2 YYEKEE (reference sequence). CDR3 sequence (DNA): TGTGCCAGCAGCTTGGCCTCAGGGGGTGAGCAGCCCCAGCATTTT. This encodes CASSLASGGEQPQHF.

A single count supports this clone. J is TRBJ2-5 and V is TRBV11-2; 8 bases map to TRBD1. The germline V gene encodes CDR1 SGHAT and CDR2 FQNNGV. There are 14 residues in the CDR3. The J segment lost 7 bases and the V segment lost 6 bases, leaving 10 bases of the junction unmatched. For the CDR3, the DNA is TGTGCCAGCAGACATGCAGGGGGCGCCGGGACCCAGTACTTC. Translating it yields CASRHAGGAGTQYF.

The chain uses TRBV28 and TRBJ2-1; 8 positions match TRBD2. The germline gives CDR1 MDHEN, CDR2 SYDVKM. The CDR3 extends over 13 amino acids. V lost 6 bases, J lost 2 bases, and 0 bases stayed unmatched. CDR3 region: CASRREAYNEQFF. CDR3 sequence (DNA): TGTGCCAGCAGGCGGGAGGCCTACAATGAGCAGTTCTTC.

The DNA of the CDR3 is TGTGCCAGCTCACCTCCGCTGGGAGATCTGGAGACCCAGTACTTC. Translating gives CASSPPLGDLETQYF. The chain is built from TRBV18 and TRBJ2-5; TRBD2 is a possible D gene (5 bases). Germline CDR1 and CDR2: KGHSH and LQKENI. Trimming removed 3 bases at V and 5 bases at J, with 16 bases between. There are 15 residues in the CDR3.

The chain combines TRBV7-3 with TRBJ1-6; D may be TRBD1 (6 bases). Trimming left V 2 bases short and J 5 bases short, with 7 bases between. Per the germline V gene, CDR1 is SGHTA and CDR2 is FQGTGA. There are 14 residues in the CDR3. The DNA of the CDR3 is TGTGCCAGCAGCTTAGGGGACAATAATTCACCCCTCCACTTT. The encoded protein is CASSLGDNNSPLHF.

This chain joins TRBV7-6 and TRBJ2-1; 12 positions match TRBD2. The germline V gene encodes CDR1 SGHVS and CDR2 FNYEAQ. This CDR3 is built from 18 residues. Trimming cost V 2 bases and J 6 bases; bases outside gene matches: 11. The CDR3 sequence: CASSLNHKRTSGTNEQFF. For the CDR3, the DNA is TGTGCCAGCAGCTTAAATCACAAAAGGACTAGCGGGACCAATGAGCAGTTCTTC.

This rearrangement joins TRBV28 to TRBJ2-5; TRBD1 matches 9 bases. The germline gives CDR1 MDHEN, CDR2 SYDVKM. This CDR3 is 14 amino acids long. Trimming removed 4 bases from V and 5 bases from J; junction bases left unmatched: 5. CDR3 in amino acids: CASSSPTGGETQYF. The CDR3 bases are TGTGCCAGCAGTTCCCCGACAGGGGGGGAGACCCAGTACTTC. Full variable domain (outside the CDR3, taken from reference TRBV28 and TRBJ2-5): DVKVTQSSRYLVKRTGEKVFLECVQDMDHENMFWYRQDPGLGLRLIYFSYDVKMKEKGDIPEGYSVSREKKERFSLILESASTNQTSMYLCASSSPTGGETQYFGPGTRLLVL.

This clone occurred once. Written as DNA, the CDR3 is TGTGCCAGCATGAACGGTATCAATCAGCCCCAGCATTTT. Its translation is CASMNGINQPQHF. The V call is TRBV28, the J call TRBJ1-5; D call uncertain. This CDR3 is built from 13 residues. CDR1 MDHEN and CDR2 SYDVKM come from the germline V gene. V was clipped by 7 bases and J by 3 bases, with 10 bases between them.

Notes on this clone: The same CDR3 is also encoded by other DNA sequences in this sample. This sequence joins TRBV19 and TRBJ1-1; 7 nucleotides line up with TRBD1. Germline CDR1 and CDR2: LNHDA and SQIVND (reference sequence). This CDR3 has 14 amino acids. The V and J ends lost 5 bases and 1 base, in that order; junction bases with no gene match: 4. CDR3 sequence: CASSLGQANTEAFF. CDR3 sequence (DNA): TGTGCCAGTAGTCTCGGACAGGCGAACACTGAAGCTTTCTTT. Full variable domain (rest looked up from reference TRBV19 and TRBJ1-1): DGGITQSPKYLFRKEGQNVTLSCEQNLNHDAMYWYRQDPGQGLRLIYYSQIVNDFQKGDIAEGYSVSREKKESFPLTVTSAQKNPTAFYLCASSLGQANTEAFFGQGTRLTVV.

This rearrangement joins TRBV6-5 to TRBJ2-7; TRBD2 might be the D (6 bases). Germline CDR1 and CDR2: MNHEY and SVGAGI. This CDR3 is built from 13 residues. Trimming left V 4 bases short and J 3 bases short, with 10 bases between. CDR3 loop: CASSSEEGYEQYF. In DNA, the CDR3 is TGTGCCAGCAGTTCCGAGGAGGGCTACGAGCAGTACTTC.

The chain joins TRBV5-1 to TRBJ2-7; 10 positions match TRBD1. The CDR3 length is 14 residues. Germline CDR1 SGHRS, CDR2 YFSETQ. The V gene end was trimmed by 3 bases and the J gene end by 2 bases; junction bases not matched to a gene: 2. In DNA form, the CDR3 reads TGCGCCAGCAGCTCCGGGACAGGGGCCTACGAGCAGTACTTC. Translated, it gives CASSSGTGAYEQYF.

This chain joins TRBV7-2 and TRBJ2-5; a possible D gene is TRBD2 (6 bases). Trimming left V 7 bases short and J 5 bases short, with 17 bases between. CDR3 size: 14 residues. CDR1 SGHTA and CDR2 FQGNSA come from the germline V gene. The CDR3 spells CASTQTRGYETQYF. CDR3 nucleotides: TGTGCCAGCACCCAGACTAGAGGCTACGAGACCCAGTACTTC.

The genes are TRBV11-1 and TRBJ2-2; 7 bases agree with TRBD2. CDR3 length equals 15 residues. The V gene end was trimmed by 4 bases and the J gene end by 2 bases; junction bases not matched to a gene: 4. The germline V gene has CDR1 SGHAT and CDR2 FQDESV (reference sequence). The CDR3 bases are TGTGCCAGCAGCTGGGACTACCTCAACACCGGGGAGCTGTTTTTT. Translating it yields CASSWDYLNTGELFF.